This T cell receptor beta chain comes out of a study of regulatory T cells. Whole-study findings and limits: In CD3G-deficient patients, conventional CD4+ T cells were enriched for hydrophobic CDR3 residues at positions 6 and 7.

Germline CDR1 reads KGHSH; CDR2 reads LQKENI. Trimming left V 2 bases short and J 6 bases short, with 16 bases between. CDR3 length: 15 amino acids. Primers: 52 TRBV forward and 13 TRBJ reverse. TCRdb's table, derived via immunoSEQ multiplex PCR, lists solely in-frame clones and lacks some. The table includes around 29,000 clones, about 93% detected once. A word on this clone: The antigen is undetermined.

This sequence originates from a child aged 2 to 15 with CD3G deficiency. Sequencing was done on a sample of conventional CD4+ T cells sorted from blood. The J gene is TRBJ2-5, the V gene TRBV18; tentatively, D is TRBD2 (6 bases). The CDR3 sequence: CASSPDGGPGKTQYF. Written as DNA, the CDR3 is TGTGCCAGCTCACCAGATGGAGGGCCGGGGAAGACCCAGTACTTC.